The rows below give T cell receptor beta chains drawn from one sample of a study of shared clonotypes between healthy human individuals. Assay used: immunoSEQ multiplex PCR; TCRdb lists only in-frame clones, some missing. The sample has roughly 1,500,000 clones, 98% seen once. The sample was naive CD4+ T cells sorted from blood. The receptor set was obtained from a man aged 25-45 years in good health. The CDR3 runs from the conserved cysteine through the conserved F or W. A D gene is named only where the DNA matches it firmly. Rows may omit the clone size; those that give it use once, few, many or a size class.

V: TRBV5-1
J: TRBJ2-7
size: .
D: .
DNA: TGCGCCAGCAGTTCCGGGCTCGAAAGTTCCTACGAGCAGTACTTC
CDR3: CASSSGLESSYEQYF

V: TRBV6-1
J: TRBJ2-5
size: .
D: .
DNA: TGTGCCAGCAGTGAAAATATGGCTCTTCAAGAGACCCAGTACTTC
CDR3: CASSENMALQETQYF

V: TRBV2
J: TRBJ2-3
size: .
D: .
DNA: TGTGCCAGCACCCCCCCCTTGGTAGCAGCAGATACGCAGTATTTT
CDR3: CASTPPLVAADTQYF

V: TRBV27
J: TRBJ2-7
size: .
D: .
DNA: TGTGCCAGCAGTTTATCCCCTCGGGGCGAGCAGTACTTC
CDR3: CASSLSPRGEQYF

V: TRBV6-1
J: TRBJ1-4
size: .
D: .
DNA: TGTGCCAGCAGTATTGGGGCGGCCCAAGAAAAACTGTTTTTT
CDR3: CASSIGAAQEKLFF

V: TRBV18
J: TRBJ1-3
size: .
D: .
DNA: TGTGCCAGCTCACGTTTAACAGGTCCCAATGGAAACACCATATATTTT
CDR3: CASSRLTGPNGNTIYF

V: TRBV11-2
J: TRBJ1-2
size: .
D: TRBD1
DNA: TGTGCCAGCAGCCTGACAGGGGACCATGGCTACACCTTC
CDR3: CASSLTGDHGYTF

V: TRBV4-2
J: TRBJ2-3
size: .
D: .
DNA: TGTGCCAGCAGCCAAGGCTGGCAGGATACGCAGTATTTT
CDR3: CASSQGWQDTQYF

V: TRBV2
J: TRBJ2-2
size: .
D: .
DNA: TGTGCCAGCAGTGAACCCGGGGGTACGAACACCGGGGAGCTGTTTTTT
CDR3: CASSEPGGTNTGELFF

V: TRBV18
J: TRBJ2-3
size: .
D: .
DNA: TGTGCCAGCTCCCCCCTAGGAGTAGAGGAGTCGTATTTT
CDR3: CASSPLGVEESYF

V: TRBV2
J: TRBJ2-7
size: .
D: .
DNA: TGTGCCAGCAGTGAACAAGCCTACGAGCAGTACTTC
CDR3: CASSEQAYEQYF

V: TRBV5-1
J: TRBJ1-1
size: once
D: .
DNA: TGCGCCAGCAGCTTGGACCCCCCCGGGATGAACACTGAAGCTTTCTTT
CDR3: CASSLDPPGMNTEAFF

V: TRBV4-1
J: TRBJ1-5
size: .
D: .
DNA: TGCGCCAGCAGCCAAGATACGTACTCCCCACCCCAGCATTTT
CDR3: CASSQDTYSPPQHF

V: TRBV28
J: TRBJ1-2
size: .
D: TRBD1
DNA: TGTGCCAGCAGTTTATCCACCGGGACAGGAGAGTTC
CDR3: CASSLSTGTGEF

V: TRBV5-1
J: TRBJ2-2
size: .
D: TRBD1
DNA: TGCGCCAGCAGCTCCCGCAGGCTCCGGGACAGGGGTCTGCTCTATGGCGCCGGGGAGCTGTTTTTT
CDR3: CASSSRRLRDRGLLYGAGELFF